Following are 10 T cell receptor beta chains from one sample sequenced in a study of blood T cell repertoires in COVID-19. Method: immunoSEQ multiplex PCR; TCRdb's copy keeps in-frame clones and lacks some. The sample has 250,000 to 350,000 clones, roughly 80% seen once. The sample was peripheral blood. These receptors were collected from a woman aged 45 to 65 with active or convalescent COVID-19.

This clone has only a few counts. The chain combines TRBV29-1 with TRBJ2-7, with 10 bases aligning to TRBD1. CDR1 and CDR2 (germline): SQVTM, ANQGSEA. The CDR3 is 15 residues long. V gave up 7 bases and J gave up 9 bases; unmatched junction bases: 18. This chain's CDR3 is CSALTTGQGGIVQYF. In nucleotides, the CDR3 is TGCAGCGCCCTGACCACCGGACAGGGGGGAATTGTGCAGTACTTC.

This chain uses TRBV5-1 with TRBJ2-1; D might be TRBD2 (6 bases). The ends were cut back, 4 bases at V and 4 bases at J, with 9 bases in the middle. The CDR3 extends over 13 amino acids. CDR1 and CDR2 from the germline V gene are SGHRS and YFSETQ. CDR3 protein: CASSRGTYNEQFF. The CDR3 DNA follows: TGCGCCAGCAGCCGCGGGACGTACAATGAGCAGTTCTTC.

This clone was observed a few times. DNA of the CDR3: TGCAGCGCTACAGTATCGTTCGAGCAGTACTTC. Amino acids: CSATVSFEQYF. V and J are TRBV29-1 and TRBJ2-7; D is ambiguous. Trimming shortened V by 7 bases and J by 6 bases, and 13 bases separated the two germline ends. Germline V gene sequence: CDR1 SQVTM, CDR2 ANQGSEA. The CDR3 runs to 11 residues.

The sample holds a few counts of this clone. The chain carries TRBV5-4 and TRBJ1-3; D uncertain. V gave up 4 bases and J gave up 3 bases, with 8 bases separating them. The CDR3 loop spans 13 amino acids. Germline V gene lookup returns CDR1 SGHNT and CDR2 YYREEE (reference sequence). The CDR3 spells CASSPPGGNTIYF. Written as DNA, the CDR3 is TGTGCCAGCAGCCCCCCCGGTGGAAACACCATATATTTT.

The chain links TRBV20-1 to TRBJ1-5; a weak D match, TRBD1 (6 bases). There are 13 residues in the CDR3. The V end was cut by 3 bases, the J end by 6 bases, with 12 bases between. Germline CDR1 is DFQATT and CDR2 is SNEGSKA (reference sequence). CDR3 in amino acids: CSASLGGRQPQHF. In nucleotides, the CDR3 is TGCAGTGCTAGTCTGGGGGGGCGTCAGCCCCAGCATTTT.

The chain links TRBV7-9 to TRBJ1-1; TRBD1 might be the D (5 bases). Germline-derived CDR1 and CDR2 are SEHNR and FQNEAQ (reference sequence). This CDR3 has 15 residues. V lost 5 bases and J lost 4, with 17 bases in between. CDR3 amino acids: CASSPPPRVSTEAFF. In nucleotides, the CDR3 is TGTGCCAGCAGCCCACCACCCAGGGTGAGCACTGAAGCTTTCTTT.

To note about this clone: The same CDR3 arises from other DNA sequences in this sample as well. This chain connects TRBV5-1 to TRBJ2-7, with a weak D call TRBD2 (6 bases). The V and J ends lost 4 bases and 3 bases respectively, with 11 bases between them. The CDR3 has 13 amino acids. The germline gives CDR1 SGHRS, CDR2 YFSETQ. Here the CDR3 reads CASSLSGDYEQYF. The CDR3 DNA reads TGCGCCAGCAGCCTTAGCGGTGACTACGAGCAGTACTTC.

The V and J genes are TRBV5-8 and TRBJ1-5, with D tentatively TRBD1 (5 bases). Germline CDR1 SGHTS, CDR2 YDEGEE. The CDR3 sequence is 15 residues long. The V and J ends lost 4 bases and 2 bases respectively, with 13 bases between them. CDR3 amino acids: CASSLRWGGNQPQHF. In nucleotides, the CDR3 is TGTGCCAGCAGCCTCAGGTGGGGGGGCAATCAGCCCCAGCATTTT.

V is TRBV3-1 (or the pseudogene TRBV3-2) and J is TRBJ2-7; 8 bases fit TRBD2. The germline gives CDR1 LGHDT, CDR2 YNNKEL (reference sequence). CDR3 length: 14 residues. J was trimmed by 2 bases and V by 4 bases; bases with no gene match: 4. CDR3 residues: CASSPSGGTYEQYF. CDR3 coding DNA: TGTGCCAGCAGCCCAAGCGGGGGTACCTACGAGCAGTACTTC.

V and J are TRBV19 and TRBJ2-5; D is possibly TRBD1 (6 bases). Germline CDR1 LNHDA, CDR2 SQIVND (reference sequence). Trimming took 5 bases from V and 2 from J, leaving 18 bases between them. There are 16 residues in the CDR3. The CDR3, as DNA: TGTGCCAGTAGTCCCTGGACAGTGGCAATACAAGAGACCCAGTACTTC. Its translation: CASSPWTVAIQETQYF.